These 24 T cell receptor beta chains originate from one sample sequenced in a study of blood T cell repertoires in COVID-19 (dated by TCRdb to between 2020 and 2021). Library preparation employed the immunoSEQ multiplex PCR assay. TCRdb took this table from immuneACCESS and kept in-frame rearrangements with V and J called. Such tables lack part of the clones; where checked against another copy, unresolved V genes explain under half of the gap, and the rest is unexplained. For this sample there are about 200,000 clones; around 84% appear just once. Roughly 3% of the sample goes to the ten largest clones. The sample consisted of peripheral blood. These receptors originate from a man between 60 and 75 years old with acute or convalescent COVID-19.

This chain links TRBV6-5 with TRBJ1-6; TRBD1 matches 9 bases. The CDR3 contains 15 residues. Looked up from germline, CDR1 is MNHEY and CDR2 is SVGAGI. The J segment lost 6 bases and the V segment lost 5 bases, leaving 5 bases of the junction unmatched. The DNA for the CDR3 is TGTGCCAGCAGTCGGACAGGGGTTTTTAATTCACCCCTCCACTTT. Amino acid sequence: CASSRTGVFNSPLHF.

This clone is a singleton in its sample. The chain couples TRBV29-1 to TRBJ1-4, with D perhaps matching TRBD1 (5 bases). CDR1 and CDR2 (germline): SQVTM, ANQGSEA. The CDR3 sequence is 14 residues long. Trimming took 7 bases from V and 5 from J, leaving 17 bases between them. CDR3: CSAVTDSLNEKLFF. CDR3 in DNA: TGCAGCGCCGTGACAGATTCTCTCAATGAAAAACTGTTTTTT.

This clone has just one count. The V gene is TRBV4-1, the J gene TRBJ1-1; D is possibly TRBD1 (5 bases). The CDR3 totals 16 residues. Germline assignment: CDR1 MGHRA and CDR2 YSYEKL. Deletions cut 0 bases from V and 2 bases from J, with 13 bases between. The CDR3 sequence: CASSQEAGFGNTEAFF. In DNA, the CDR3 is TGCGCCAGCAGCCAAGAGGCAGGGTTCGGTAACACTGAAGCTTTCTTT.

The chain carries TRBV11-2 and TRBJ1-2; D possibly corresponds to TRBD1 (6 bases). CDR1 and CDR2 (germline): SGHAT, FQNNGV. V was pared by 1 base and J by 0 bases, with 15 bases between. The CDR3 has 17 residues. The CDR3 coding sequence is TGTGCCAGCAGCTTAGTTCAGGGGCCTACCACTAACTATGGCTACACCTTC. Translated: CASSLVQGPTTNYGYTF.

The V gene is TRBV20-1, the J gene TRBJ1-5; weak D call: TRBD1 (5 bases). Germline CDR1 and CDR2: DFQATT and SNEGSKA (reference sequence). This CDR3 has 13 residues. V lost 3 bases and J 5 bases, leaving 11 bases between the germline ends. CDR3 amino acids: CSASWGTDQPQHF. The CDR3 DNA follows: TGCAGTGCTAGTTGGGGGACTGATCAGCCCCAGCATTTT.

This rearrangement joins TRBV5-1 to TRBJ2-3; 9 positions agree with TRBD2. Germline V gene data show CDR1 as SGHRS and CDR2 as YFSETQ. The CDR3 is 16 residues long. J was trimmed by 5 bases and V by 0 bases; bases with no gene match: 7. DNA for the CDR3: TGCGCCAGCAGCTTGGCGGCGGGGGGGCTGGGAGATACGCAGTATTTT. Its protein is CASSLAAGGLGDTQYF.

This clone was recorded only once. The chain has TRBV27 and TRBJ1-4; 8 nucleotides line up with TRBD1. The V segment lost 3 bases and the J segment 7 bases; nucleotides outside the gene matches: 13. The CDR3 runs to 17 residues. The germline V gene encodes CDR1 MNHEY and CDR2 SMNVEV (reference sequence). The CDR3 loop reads CASSLATPRGRGEKLFF. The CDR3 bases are TGTGCCAGCAGTTTGGCCACCCCCAGGGGGCGAGGTGAAAAACTGTTTTTT.

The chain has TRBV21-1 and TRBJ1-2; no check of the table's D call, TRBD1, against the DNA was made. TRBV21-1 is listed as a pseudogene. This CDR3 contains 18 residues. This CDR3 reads CASSLRCRGTGSHYGYTF. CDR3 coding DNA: TGTGCCAGCAGCCTCCGATGTAGGGGGACAGGGTCCCACTATGGCTACACCTTC.

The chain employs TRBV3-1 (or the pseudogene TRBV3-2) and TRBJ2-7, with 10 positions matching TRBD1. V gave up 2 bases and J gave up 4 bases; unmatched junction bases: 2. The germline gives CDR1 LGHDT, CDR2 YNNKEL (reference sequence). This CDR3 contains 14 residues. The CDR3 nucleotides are TGTGCCAGCAGCCAAAGGGACAGGGGTTACGAGCAGTACTTC. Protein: CASSQRDRGYEQYF.

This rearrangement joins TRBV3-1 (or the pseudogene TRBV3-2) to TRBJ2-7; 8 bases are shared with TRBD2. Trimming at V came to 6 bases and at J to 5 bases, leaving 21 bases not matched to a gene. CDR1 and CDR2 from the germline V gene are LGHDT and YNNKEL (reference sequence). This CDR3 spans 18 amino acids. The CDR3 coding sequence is TGTGCCAGCAGTCCCCGAGGGATCTTCGGGACTAGGGTTCACGAGCAGTACTTC. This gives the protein CASSPRGIFGTRVHEQYF.

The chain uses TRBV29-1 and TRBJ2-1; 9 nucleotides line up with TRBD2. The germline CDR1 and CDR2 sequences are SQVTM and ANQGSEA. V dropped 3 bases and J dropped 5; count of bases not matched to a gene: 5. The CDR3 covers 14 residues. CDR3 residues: CSVERAGGNNEQFF. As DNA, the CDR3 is TGCAGCGTTGAGAGAGCGGGGGGCAACAATGAGCAGTTCTTC.

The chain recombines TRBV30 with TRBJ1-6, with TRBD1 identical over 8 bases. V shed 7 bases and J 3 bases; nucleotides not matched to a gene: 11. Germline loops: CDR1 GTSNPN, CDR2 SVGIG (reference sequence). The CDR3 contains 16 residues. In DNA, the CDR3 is TGTGCCTCCCAAGACAGGGGAACCCTCTATAATTCACCCCTCCACTTT. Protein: CASQDRGTLYNSPLHF.

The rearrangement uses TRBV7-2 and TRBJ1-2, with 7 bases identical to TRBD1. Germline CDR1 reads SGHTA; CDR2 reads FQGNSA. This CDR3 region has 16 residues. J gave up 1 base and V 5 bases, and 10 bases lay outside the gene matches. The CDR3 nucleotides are TGTGCCAGCAGCCCTGGGGGGACAGCTCTTAACTATGGCTACACCTTC. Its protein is CASSPGGTALNYGYTF.

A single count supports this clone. This CDR3 is CASSRLGTAGYTF. In nucleotides, the CDR3 is TGTGCCAGCAGTCGTCTTGGGACAGCGGGCTACACCTTC. The rearrangement joins TRBV6-5 to TRBJ1-2; 7 nucleotides agree with TRBD1. This CDR3 spans 13 amino acids. Germline lookup yields CDR1 MNHEY and CDR2 SVGAGI. The V and J ends lost 5 bases and 8 bases, in that order; junction bases with no gene match: 8.

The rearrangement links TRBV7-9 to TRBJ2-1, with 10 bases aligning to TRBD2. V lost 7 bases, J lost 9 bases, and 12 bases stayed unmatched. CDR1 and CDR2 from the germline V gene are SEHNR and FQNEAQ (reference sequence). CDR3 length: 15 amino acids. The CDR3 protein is CASNLQSGGAPEQFF. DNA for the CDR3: TGTGCCAGCAACCTACAGAGCGGGGGGGCTCCTGAGCAGTTCTTC.

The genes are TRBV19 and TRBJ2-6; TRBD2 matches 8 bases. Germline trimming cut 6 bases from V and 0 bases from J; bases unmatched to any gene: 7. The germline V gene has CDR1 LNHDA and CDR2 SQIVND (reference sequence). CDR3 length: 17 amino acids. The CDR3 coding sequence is TGTGCCAGTAGACGGACTAGCAGTGACTCTGGGGCCAACGTCCTGACTTTC. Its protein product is CASRRTSSDSGANVLTF.

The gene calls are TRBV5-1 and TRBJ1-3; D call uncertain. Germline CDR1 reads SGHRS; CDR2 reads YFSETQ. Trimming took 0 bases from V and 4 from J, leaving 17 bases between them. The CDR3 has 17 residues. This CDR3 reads CASSLASLRTSGNTIYF. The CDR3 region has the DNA TGCGCCAGCAGCTTGGCCTCTTTAAGGACTAGCGGAAACACCATATATTTT. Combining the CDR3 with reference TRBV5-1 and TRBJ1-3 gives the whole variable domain KAGVTQTPRYLIKTRGQQVTLSCSPISGHRSVSWYQQTPGQGLQFLFEYFSETQRNKGNFPGRFSGRQFSNSRSEMNVSTLELGDSALYLCASSLASLRTSGNTIYFGEGSWLTVV.

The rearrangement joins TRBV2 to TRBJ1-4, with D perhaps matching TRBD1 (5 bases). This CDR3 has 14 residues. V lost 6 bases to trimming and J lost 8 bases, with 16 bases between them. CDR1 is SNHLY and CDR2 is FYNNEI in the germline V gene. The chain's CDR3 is CASSLRGQGEKLFF. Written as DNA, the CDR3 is TGTGCCAGCAGCCTAAGAGGTCAGGGAGAAAAACTGTTTTTT.

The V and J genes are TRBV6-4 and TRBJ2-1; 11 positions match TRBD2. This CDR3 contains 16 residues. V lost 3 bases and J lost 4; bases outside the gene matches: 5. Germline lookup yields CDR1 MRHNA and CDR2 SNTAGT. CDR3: CASSEASGGKYNEQFF. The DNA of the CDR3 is TGTGCCAGCAGTGAGGCTAGCGGGGGGAAATACAATGAGCAGTTCTTC.

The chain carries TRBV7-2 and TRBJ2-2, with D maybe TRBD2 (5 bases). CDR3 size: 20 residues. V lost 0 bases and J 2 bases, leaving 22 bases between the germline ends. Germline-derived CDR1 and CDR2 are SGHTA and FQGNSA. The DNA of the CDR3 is TGTGCCAGCAGCTTAGCCCCATCCTGGAGGATGCCCAAAAACACCGGGGAGCTGTTTTTT. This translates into CASSLAPSWRMPKNTGELFF.

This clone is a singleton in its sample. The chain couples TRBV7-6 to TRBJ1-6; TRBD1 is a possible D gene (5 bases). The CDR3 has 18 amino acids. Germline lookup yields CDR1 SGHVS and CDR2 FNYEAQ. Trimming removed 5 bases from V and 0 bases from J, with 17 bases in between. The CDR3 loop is CASSPLGGAVSYNSPLHF. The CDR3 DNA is TGTGCCAGCAGCCCGCTCGGAGGGGCGGTCTCCTATAATTCACCCCTCCACTTT.

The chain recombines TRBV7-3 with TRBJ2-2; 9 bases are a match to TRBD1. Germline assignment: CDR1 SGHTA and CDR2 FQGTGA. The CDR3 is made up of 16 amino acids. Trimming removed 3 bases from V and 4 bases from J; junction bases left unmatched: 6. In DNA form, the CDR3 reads TGTGCCAGCAGCTTGGTTGGACAGGGGCTCACCGGGGAGCTGTTTTTT. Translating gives CASSLVGQGLTGELFF.

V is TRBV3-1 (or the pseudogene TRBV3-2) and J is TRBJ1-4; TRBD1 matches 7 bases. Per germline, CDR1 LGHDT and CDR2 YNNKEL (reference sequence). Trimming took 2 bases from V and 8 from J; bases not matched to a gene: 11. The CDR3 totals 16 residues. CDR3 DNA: TGTGCCAGCAGCCAATCAGGACAGGTCGGGCGGGAAAAACTGTTTTTT. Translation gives CASSQSGQVGREKLFF.

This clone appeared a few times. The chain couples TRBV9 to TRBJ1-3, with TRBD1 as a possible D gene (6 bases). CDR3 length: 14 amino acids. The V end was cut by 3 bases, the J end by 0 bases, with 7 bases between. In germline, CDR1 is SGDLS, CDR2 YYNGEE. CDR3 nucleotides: TGTGCCAGCAGCGCGGACAGCTCTGGAAACACCATATATTTT. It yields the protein CASSADSSGNTIYF.